Presented here are 18 T cell receptor beta chains from one specimen sequenced in a study of metastatic and nonmetastatic thyroid tumors. Thyroid surgery was preceded by no treatment in any patient. MiXCR was used by TCRdb to re-call the PCR reads. This sample has around 37,000 clones, with around 24% found just once. Input material: tumor tissue. The receptors stem from a female donor with papillary thyroid cancer or a benign thyroid nodule (not recorded which). Some clones in this sample may be carry-over from other donors' samples.

V gene TRBV28 combines with J gene TRBJ1-2; D may be TRBD1 (5 bases). Germline CDR1 MDHEN, CDR2 SYDVKM. The CDR3 extends over 15 amino acids. Trimming left V 3 bases short and J 3 bases short, with 14 bases between. The CDR3 spells CASSLAGGTDYGYTF. In DNA, the CDR3 is TGTGCCAGCAGTTTGGCAGGCGGGACGGACTATGGCTACACCTTC.

This clone has ten or more counts. The CDR3 loop reads CASSTRGNGGGEKLFF. CDR3 coding DNA: TGTGCCAGTAGTACCCGAGGTAATGGGGGAGGCGAAAAACTGTTTTTT. The chain employs TRBV19 and TRBJ1-4; weak D call: TRBD1 (5 bases). Looked up from germline, CDR1 is LNHDA and CDR2 is SQIVND (reference sequence). The CDR3 extends over 16 amino acids. V lost 4 bases and J 8 bases, leaving 20 bases between the germline ends.

CDR3 bases: TGTGCTAGTGGTCCGACGGAGAACTATGGCTACACCTTC. Translation gives CASGPTENYGYTF. The V and J genes are TRBV12-5 and TRBJ1-2; D gene ambiguous. CDR1 and CDR2 (germline): LGHNT, FRNRAP. V lost 5 bases to trimming and J lost 2 bases, with 9 bases between them. The CDR3 spans 13 residues. The full variable domain, in which reference TRBV12-5 and TRBJ1-2 provide the parts outside the CDR3, is DARVTQTPRHKVTEMGQEVTMRCQPILGHNTVFWYRQTMMQGLELLAYFRNRAPLDDSGMPKDRFSAEMPDATLATLKIQPSEPRDSAVYFCASGPTENYGYTFGSGTRLTVV.

V usage is TRBV5-1 and J usage is TRBJ1-6; TRBD1 agrees at 7 bases. CDR1 and CDR2 (germline): SGHRS, YFSETQ. The CDR3 is 13 residues long. V was clipped by 0 bases and J by 11 bases; unmatched bases: 2. The CDR3 DNA reads TGCGCCAGCAGCTTGGAGGGGGCCCCACCCCTCCACTTT. The encoded protein is CASSLEGAPPLHF.

This clone is categorized as medium-sized. The rearrangement uses TRBV5-1 and TRBJ1-2, with 9 bases fitting TRBD1. There are 14 residues in the CDR3. V was pared by 0 bases and J by 4 bases, with 1 base of the junction left unmatched. In germline, CDR1 is SGHRS, CDR2 YFSETQ. This CDR3 is CASSLGTGVYGYTF. The CDR3 DNA reads TGCGCCAGCAGCTTGGGGACAGGGGTCTATGGCTACACCTTC.

The sample holds a few counts of this clone. J is TRBJ1-6 and V is TRBV18; weak D call: TRBD1 (5 bases). Germline values: CDR1 KGHSH, CDR2 LQKENI. The CDR3 has 16 residues. V was clipped by 6 bases and J by 3 bases, with 15 bases between them. The CDR3 loop is CASSSLGTSYNSPLHF. In DNA, the CDR3 is TGTGCCAGCTCTTCCCTGGGGACCAGCTATAATTCACCCCTCCACTTT.

By sample fraction, this clone is medium-sized (0.01 to 0.1%). J is TRBJ2-1 and V is TRBV6-2 or TRBV6-3; D gene unclear. The CDR3 is 12 amino acids. Trimming stripped 7 bases from V and 7 bases from J, with 11 bases between. Germline lookup yields CDR1 MNHEY and CDR2 SVGEGT. The CDR3 spells CASTAMGNEQFF. The DNA of the CDR3 is TGTGCCAGCACCGCCATGGGGAATGAGCAGTTCTTC.

A single count supports this clone. V gene TRBV20-1 combines with J gene TRBJ1-1; no reliable D call. Trimming took 0 bases from V and 4 from J, leaving 15 bases between them. The CDR3 covers 15 residues. The germline V gene has CDR1 DFQATT and CDR2 SNEGSKA (reference sequence). The DNA for the CDR3 is TGCAGTGCTAGAGATAGAGACAAGGGAACCACTGAAGCTTTCTTT. Protein product: CSARDRDKGTTEAFF.

In its sample, this clone was seen many times. J is TRBJ1-6 and V is TRBV20-1; a possible D gene is TRBD1 (5 bases). Trimming shortened V by 6 bases and J by 7 bases, and 13 bases separated the two germline ends. Germline CDR1 and CDR2: DFQATT and SNEGSKA (reference sequence). This CDR3 is built from 13 residues. CDR3 DNA: TGCAGTGCCTCACAGGCGCCAAATTCACCCCTCCACTTT. Its protein product is CSASQAPNSPLHF.

The J gene is TRBJ2-2, the V gene TRBV20-1, with D uncertain. This CDR3 region has 13 residues. Germline values: CDR1 DFQATT, CDR2 SNEGSKA (reference sequence). V lost 1 base and J 8 bases, leaving 11 bases between the germline ends. CDR3 nucleotides: TGCAGTGCTAGAGTATTGAGCTCTGGGGAGCTGTTTTTT. Translated: CSARVLSSGELFF.

A few counts support this clone. The chain links TRBV30 to TRBJ2-7; D unclear. CDR1 GTSNPN and CDR2 SVGIG come from the germline V gene (reference sequence). The CDR3 has 11 residues. Trimming removed 0 bases at V and 7 bases at J, with 7 bases between. In DNA, the CDR3 is TGTGCCTGGAGTGTACAGAGGGAGCAGTACTTC. It yields the protein CAWSVQREQYF. The entire variable domain, with the rest obtained from reference TRBV30 and TRBJ2-7, is as follows: SQTIHQWPATLVQPVGSPLSLECTVEGTSNPNLYWYRQAAGRGLQLLFYSVGIGQISSEVPQNLSASRPQDRQFILSSKKLLLSDSGFYLCAWSVQREQYFGPGTRLTVT.

This clone was counted many times. Germline is not matched at one junction end, which may reflect a read error. The V and J genes are TRBV27 and TRBJ2-2, with 7 bases lining up with TRBD1. Germline V lookup: CDR1 MNHEY, CDR2 SMNVEV (reference sequence). The CDR3 length is 15 residues. This chain's CDR3 is CANSLWDSNTGELFF. The CDR3 DNA sequence: TGTGCCAACAGTTTATGGGACAGTAACACCGGGGAGCTGTTTTTT.

This clone was counted a few times. V usage is TRBV6-2 or TRBV6-3 and J usage is TRBJ2-7; TRBD2 matches at 8 bases. The germline CDR1 and CDR2 sequences are MNHEY and SVGEGT. V was pared by 7 bases and J by 7 bases, with 3 bases of the junction left unmatched. The CDR3 is 11 residues long. The CDR3 here is CASKRGQEQYF. The CDR3 DNA follows: TGTGCCAGCAAGCGGGGGCAGGAGCAGTACTTC.

This clone was observed at least ten times. This chain links TRBV28 with TRBJ1-3, with 7 nucleotides matching TRBD1. Looked up from germline, CDR1 is MDHEN and CDR2 is SYDVKM. Unmatched junction bases numbered 5, after V lost 3 bases and J lost 0 bases. The CDR3 totals 16 residues. The CDR3 region is CASSFRGGYSGNTIYF. Here the CDR3 DNA reads TGTGCCAGCAGTTTCAGGGGGGGTTACTCTGGAAACACCATATATTTT. The full variable domain, rest sourced from reference TRBV28 and TRBJ1-3, is DVKVTQSSRYLVKRTGEKVFLECVQDMDHENMFWYRQDPGLGLRLIYFSYDVKMKEKGDIPEGYSVSREKKERFSLILESASTNQTSMYLCASSFRGGYSGNTIYFGEGSWLTVV.

There are many counts of this clone. The CDR3, as DNA: TGCGCCAGCAGCCAAGGAAGGACAGCTAGCACAGATACGCAGTATTTT. Translating it yields CASSQGRTASTDTQYF. This rearrangement joins TRBV4-1 to TRBJ2-3; tentative D call: TRBD1 (6 bases). V shed 1 base and J shed 0 bases, with 11 bases lying between them. The germline gives CDR1 MGHRA, CDR2 YSYEKL. This CDR3 comprises 16 residues.

The V and J genes are TRBV4-1 and TRBJ2-2, with 8 positions matching TRBD2. From germline, CDR1 is MGHRA and CDR2 YSYEKL. There are 15 residues in the CDR3. After removal of 3 bases from V and 1 base from J, the junction contained 1 base not matched to a gene. This CDR3 reads CASSQSGRNTGELFF. Here the CDR3 DNA reads TGCGCCAGCAGCCAGAGCGGGAGGAACACCGGGGAGCTGTTTTTT.

The sample holds a few counts of this clone. The rearrangement links TRBV28 to TRBJ1-1; 7 bases agree with TRBD1. Trimming took 7 bases from V and 1 from J; bases not matched to a gene: 3. Germline CDR1 MDHEN, CDR2 SYDVKM. This CDR3 region has 13 residues. The CDR3 loop is CASTYRGNTEAFF. As DNA, the CDR3 is TGTGCCAGCACATACAGGGGGAACACTGAAGCTTTCTTT. The variable domain in full, with the rest retrieved from reference TRBV28 and TRBJ1-1, is DVKVTQSSRYLVKRTGEKVFLECVQDMDHENMFWYRQDPGLGLRLIYFSYDVKMKEKGDIPEGYSVSREKKERFSLILESASTNQTSMYLCASTYRGNTEAFFGQGTRLTVV.

The CDR3 bases are TGTGCCAGCAGTCCAACGCAGGGGACAAAATACTCACCCCTCCACTTT. This gives the protein CASSPTQGTKYSPLHF. The chain has TRBV2 and TRBJ1-6; D may be TRBD1 (6 bases). The CDR3 has 16 amino acids. The V gene lost 5 bases and the J gene lost 10 bases, with 21 bases spanning the gap. From germline, CDR1 is SNHLY and CDR2 FYNNEI.